The source of this TCR beta chain is a study of Ad26.COV2.S vaccination and SARS-CoV-2 variants. Sample treatment: roughly 20 received Ad26.COV2.S at low or high dose, single or two shots; five or six received placebo; per-sample allocation not given. After the first vaccine or placebo injection, samples were drawn on day 63. Sequencing used immunoSEQ multiplex PCR; TCRdb keeps in-frame clones, though not all of them. The table records roughly 400,000 clones, 90% of them present only once. This clone was recorded only once. This CDR3 comprises 14 residues. Per germline, CDR1 MDHEN and CDR2 SYDVKM. Deletions cut 6 bases from V and 0 bases from J, with 11 bases between.

This chain uses TRBV28 with TRBJ1-1; maybe TRBD1 (5 bases). The receptor was isolated from a person between 18 and 65 years old who received the Ad26.COV2.S COVID-19 vaccine or a placebo. The input for sequencing was peripheral blood, taken in a trial of Ad26.COV2.S vaccine versus placebo. CDR3 loop: CASRGQGVNTEAFF. As DNA, the CDR3 is TGTGCCAGCAGGGGGCAGGGAGTGAACACTGAAGCTTTCTTT.